This T cell receptor (beta chain) was retrieved from a study of blood T cells in healthy people across ages. In germline, CDR1 is SQVTM, CDR2 ANQGSEA. CDR3 length equals 15 residues. Comments on this clonotype: Its ends do not fully match the called genes, so a read error is possible.

A second PCR of roughly 7 to 11 cycles used a sample-barcoded 5' primer and a J-beta primer mix. Through a template-switch adaptor with 12 random nucleotides, each cDNA molecule received a tag. Every sample returned 3 million or more CDR3-containing paired-end reads. TCRdb reprocessed the 5' RACE reads via MiXCR and lists one record per CDR3 protein. The sample holds approximately 1,000,000 distinct CDR3 sequences, 40% to 45% seen once. V usage is TRBV29-1 and J usage is TRBJ2-5; D could derive from TRBD1 or TRBD2 (5 bases each). Judging by the DNA end, TRBJ2-7 fits better; the J call may be wrong. The sample comprised blood. The receptor comes from a woman aged 55 to 70 in good health. The CDR3, as DNA: TGCAGCGTTGGAGGGCAGGGTAAAGGCTCCGACGAGCAGTACTTC. It yields the protein CSVGGQGKGSDEQYF.